This T cell receptor (beta chain) was recorded in a study of blood T cell repertoires in COVID-19. Per the authors' pipeline: For nucleated cells, counts were estimated from reference gene primer amplification. Profiled with immunoSEQ multiplex PCR; TCRdb holds only in-frame clones, not every one. V and J calls and clone size are those listed in that table; D and trimming were worked out from the DNA. The profile shows more than 85,000 clones, around 82% of them singletons. V shed 6 bases and J shed 3 bases, with 5 bases lying between them. CDR1 and CDR2 from the germline V gene are SNHLY and FYNNEI. The CDR3 is 12 residues long.

V gene TRBV2 combines with J gene TRBJ2-2; D uncertain. This TCR was sampled from a human donor in a cohort sampled during active COVID-19. Sequencing input: peripheral blood. CDR3 in DNA: TGTGCCAGCAGCACAGACACCGGGGAGCTGTTTTTT. It codes for CASSTDTGELFF.